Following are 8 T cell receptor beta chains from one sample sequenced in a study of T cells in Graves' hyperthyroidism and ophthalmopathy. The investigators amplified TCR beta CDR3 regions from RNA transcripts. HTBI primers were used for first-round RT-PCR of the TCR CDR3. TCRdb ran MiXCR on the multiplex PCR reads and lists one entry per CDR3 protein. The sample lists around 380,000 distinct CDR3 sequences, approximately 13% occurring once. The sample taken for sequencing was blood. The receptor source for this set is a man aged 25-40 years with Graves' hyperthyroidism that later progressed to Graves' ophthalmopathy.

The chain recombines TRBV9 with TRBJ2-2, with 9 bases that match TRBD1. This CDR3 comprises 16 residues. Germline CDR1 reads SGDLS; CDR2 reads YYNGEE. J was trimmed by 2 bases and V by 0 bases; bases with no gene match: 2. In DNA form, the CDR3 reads TGTGCCAGCAGCGTAGAGGACAGGGGAAACACCGGGGAGCTGTTTTTT. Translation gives CASSVEDRGNTGELFF.

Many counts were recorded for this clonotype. The CDR3 protein is CASSFLVEWTPSNQPQHF. CDR3 sequence (DNA): TGTGCCAGCAGTTTTTTAGTAGAGTGGACACCTAGCAATCAGCCCCAGCATTTT. The chain is built from TRBV28 and TRBJ1-5, with D tentatively TRBD1 (5 bases). In germline, CDR1 is MDHEN, CDR2 SYDVKM. V dropped 3 bases and J dropped 0 bases, with 18 bases sitting between them. The CDR3 loop spans 18 amino acids. The full variable domain, its missing parts supplied by reference TRBV28 and TRBJ1-5, is DVKVTQSSRYLVKRTGEKVFLECVQDMDHENMFWYRQDPGLGLRLIYFSYDVKMKEKGDIPEGYSVSREKKERFSLILESASTNQTSMYLCASSFLVEWTPSNQPQHFGDGTRLSIL.

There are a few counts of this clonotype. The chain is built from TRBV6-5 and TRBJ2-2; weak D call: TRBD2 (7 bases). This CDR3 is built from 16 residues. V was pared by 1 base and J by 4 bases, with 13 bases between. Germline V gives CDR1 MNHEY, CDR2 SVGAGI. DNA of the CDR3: TGTGCCAGCAGTTACTGGGGGGGGGCGTTCACCGGGGAGCTGTTTTTT. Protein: CASSYWGGAFTGELFF.

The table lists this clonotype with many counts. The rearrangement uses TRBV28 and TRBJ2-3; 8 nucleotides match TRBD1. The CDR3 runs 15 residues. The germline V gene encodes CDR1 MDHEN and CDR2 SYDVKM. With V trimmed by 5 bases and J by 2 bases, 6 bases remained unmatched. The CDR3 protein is CASSLQGAVTDTQYF. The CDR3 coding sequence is TGTGCCAGCAGTCTTCAGGGGGCCGTCACAGATACGCAGTATTTT.

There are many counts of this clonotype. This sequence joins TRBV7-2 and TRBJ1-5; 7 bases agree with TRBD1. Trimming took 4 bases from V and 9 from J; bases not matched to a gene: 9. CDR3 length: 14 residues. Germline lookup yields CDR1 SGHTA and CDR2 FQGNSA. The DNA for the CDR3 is TGTGCCAGCAGCTCACAGGGGCCCGGAACGCCCCAGCATTTT. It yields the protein CASSSQGPGTPQHF.

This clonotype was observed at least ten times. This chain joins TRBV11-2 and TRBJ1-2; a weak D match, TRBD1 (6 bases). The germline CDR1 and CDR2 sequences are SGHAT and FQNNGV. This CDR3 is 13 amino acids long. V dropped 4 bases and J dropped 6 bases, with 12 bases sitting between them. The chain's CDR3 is CASSSRQVNGYTF. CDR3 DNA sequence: TGTGCCAGCAGCTCCAGACAGGTTAATGGCTACACCTTC.

The CDR3: CASSLGGPSMNTEAFF. As DNA, the CDR3 is TGCGCCAGCAGCTTGGGAGGGCCTTCTATGAACACTGAAGCTTTCTTT. The chain couples TRBV5-1 to TRBJ1-1; the D is unclear. The V gene lost 0 bases and the J gene lost 0 bases, with 12 bases spanning the gap. This CDR3 has 16 amino acids. CDR1 SGHRS and CDR2 YFSETQ come from the germline V gene.

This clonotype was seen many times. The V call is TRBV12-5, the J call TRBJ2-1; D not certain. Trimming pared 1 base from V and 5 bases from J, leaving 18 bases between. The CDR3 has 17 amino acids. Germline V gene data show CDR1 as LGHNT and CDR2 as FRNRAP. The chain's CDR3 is CASGLAIDTLGNNEQFF. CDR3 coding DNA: TGTGCTAGTGGTTTGGCAATCGACACCCTGGGCAACAATGAGCAGTTCTTC.